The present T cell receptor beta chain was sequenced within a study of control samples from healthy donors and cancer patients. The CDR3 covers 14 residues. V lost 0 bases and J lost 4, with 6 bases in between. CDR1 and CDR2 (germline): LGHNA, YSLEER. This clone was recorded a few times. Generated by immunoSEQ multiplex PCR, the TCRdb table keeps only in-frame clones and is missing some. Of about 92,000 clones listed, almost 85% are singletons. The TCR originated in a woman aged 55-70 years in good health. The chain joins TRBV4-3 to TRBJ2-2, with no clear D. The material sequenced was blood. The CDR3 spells CASSQDLGTGELFF. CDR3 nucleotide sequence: TGCGCCAGCAGCCAAGATCTGGGCACCGGGGAGCTGTTTTTT.